Presented here are 22 T cell receptor beta chains from one specimen sequenced in a study of blood T cell repertoires in COVID-19. The repertoire was sequenced with immunoSEQ multiplex PCR; TCRdb's copy has only in-frame clones and lacks some. The sample has about 300,000 clones; around 90% are singletons. The sample comprised peripheral blood. All receptors derive from a woman in her fifties or sixties with COVID-19, enrolled during active disease.

In regard to this clone: The same CDR3 is also encoded by other DNA sequences in this sample. The genes are TRBV29-1 and TRBJ1-2, with a tentative D call TRBD1 (6 bases). Germline CDR1 SQVTM, CDR2 ANQGSEA. V dropped 6 bases and J dropped 2 bases, with 7 bases sitting between them. CDR3 length equals 11 residues. In nucleotides, the CDR3 is TGCAGCGTGGACAGAAACTATGGCTACACCTTC. It specifies CSVDRNYGYTF.

Here the CDR3 reads CASSRTVEAFF. The CDR3 nucleotides are TGTGCCAGCAGTCGGACAGTTGAAGCTTTCTTT. The chain is built from TRBV11-2 and TRBJ1-1, with D tentatively TRBD1 (6 bases). The CDR3 is 11 residues long. V lost 6 bases to trimming and J lost 7 bases, with 9 bases between them. Looked up from germline, CDR1 is SGHAT and CDR2 is FQNNGV.

This sequence joins TRBV7-9 and TRBJ2-3; 9 positions match TRBD2. The CDR3 covers 16 residues. The V gene end was trimmed by 4 bases and the J gene end by 2 bases; junction bases not matched to a gene: 7. Germline CDR1 and CDR2: SEHNR and FQNEAQ (reference sequence). This chain's CDR3 is CASSSGLAVNTDTQYF. The CDR3 DNA sequence: TGTGCCAGCAGCTCGGGACTAGCAGTGAACACAGATACGCAGTATTTT.

This chain joins TRBV21-1 and TRBJ1-5. TRBV21-1 is termed a pseudogene. The CDR3 contains 18 residues. Here the CDR3 reads CASSRNRCIAGVNQPQHF. DNA of the CDR3: TGTGCCAGCAGCAGGAACCGGTGTATAGCGGGGGTAAATCAGCCCCAGCATTTT.

J is TRBJ2-1 and V is TRBV3-1 (or the pseudogene TRBV3-2); 9 bases are shared with TRBD2. The CDR3 sequence is 15 residues long. V was pared by 1 base and J by 10 bases, with 8 bases of the junction left unmatched. Germline CDR1 reads LGHDT; CDR2 reads YNNKEL (reference sequence). CDR3 DNA: TGTGCCAGCAGCCAAGGGAGGGTAGCGGGAGTGGAGCAGTTCTTC. It is translated as CASSQGRVAGVEQFF.

The chain links TRBV7-9 to TRBJ2-6, with D possibly matching TRBD1 (5 bases). Germline CDR1 is SEHNR and CDR2 is FQNEAQ (reference sequence). V was cut by 5 bases and J by 0 bases, with 14 bases left in between. The CDR3 runs to 17 residues. CDR3 amino acids: CASSARMDISGANVLTF. In nucleotides, the CDR3 is TGTGCCAGCAGCGCGAGAATGGACATCTCTGGGGCCAACGTCCTGACTTTC.

The CDR3 nucleotides read TGTGCCAGCAGTCCAGGGGGAGAGCAGTACTTC. The encoded protein is CASSPGGEQYF. The chain links TRBV6-2 or TRBV6-3 to TRBJ2-7; 7 bases are a match to TRBD1. Germline CDR1 MNHEY, CDR2 SVGEGT. V gave up 5 bases and J gave up 7 bases; unmatched junction bases: 2. CDR3 length equals 11 residues.

The rearrangement joins TRBV7-7 to TRBJ1-5; unclear D gene. V lost 0 bases and J lost 4, with 10 bases in between. The germline V gene encodes CDR1 SSHAT and CDR2 FNYEAQ (reference sequence). The CDR3 is 15 residues long. CDR3 in amino acids: CASSLAEEDNQPQHF. CDR3 DNA sequence: TGTGCCAGCAGCTTAGCGGAGGAGGATAATCAGCCCCAGCATTTT.

DNA of the CDR3: TGTGCCAGCAGCCGAGACAGGGTAGCGAACACTGAAGCTTTCTTT. This codes for CASSRDRVANTEAFF. The chain combines TRBV7-9 with TRBJ1-1; 7 bases fit TRBD1. This CDR3 has 15 amino acids. V lost 5 bases, J lost 1 base, and 7 bases stayed unmatched. The V gene's germline CDR1 is SEHNR and CDR2 FQNEAQ (reference sequence).

The rearrangement joins TRBV2 to TRBJ2-1; D is unclear. The CDR3 has 13 amino acids. Germline CDR1 reads SNHLY; CDR2 reads FYNNEI. Trimming stripped 8 bases from V and 4 bases from J, with 12 bases between. The CDR3 is CASWVGGYNEQFF. CDR3 DNA: TGTGCCAGCTGGGTTGGCGGTTACAATGAGCAGTTCTTC. Using reference TRBV2 and TRBJ2-1 for the parts outside the CDR3, the full variable domain is EPEVTQTPSHQVTQMGQEVILRCVPISNHLYFYWYRQILGQKVEFLVSFYNNEISEKSEIFDDQFSVERPDGSNFTLKIRSTKLEDSAMYFCASWVGGYNEQFFGPGTRLTVL.

The chain carries TRBV7-9 and TRBJ2-7; TRBD2 matches 11 bases. V shed 5 bases, J shed 2 bases, and the junction held 2 bases outside the gene matches. The CDR3 runs to 14 residues. In germline, CDR1 is SEHNR, CDR2 FQNEAQ (reference sequence). The CDR3 loop reads CASSKGLAAYEQYF. The CDR3 bases are TGTGCCAGCAGCAAGGGACTAGCGGCCTACGAGCAGTACTTC.

The gene calls are TRBV6-5 and TRBJ1-1; 9 nucleotides agree with TRBD1. The V segment lost 5 bases and the J segment 7 bases; nucleotides outside the gene matches: 8. Germline loops: CDR1 MNHEY, CDR2 SVGAGI. The CDR3 runs 14 residues. CDR3 residues: CASSTRDRDLEAFF. The DNA for the CDR3 is TGTGCCAGCAGTACCCGGGACAGGGACCTTGAAGCTTTCTTT.

The rearrangement uses TRBV19 and TRBJ2-2, with D unresolved. CDR1 LNHDA and CDR2 SQIVND come from the germline V gene (reference sequence). The germline V and J ends were trimmed by 7 bases and 4 bases, with 10 bases remaining between them. This CDR3 is 13 amino acids long. This CDR3 reads CASTSWSTGELFF. The CDR3 coding sequence is TGTGCCAGTACAAGCTGGAGCACCGGGGAGCTGTTTTTT.

This rearrangement joins TRBV3-1 (or the pseudogene TRBV3-2) to TRBJ1-1; D remains unclear. Germline-derived CDR1 and CDR2 are LGHDT and YNNKEL (reference sequence). V lost 4 bases to trimming and J lost 0 bases, with 3 bases between them. This CDR3 is 12 amino acids long. The CDR3 DNA follows: TGTGCCAGCAGCCCCATGAACACTGAAGCTTTCTTT. This translates into CASSPMNTEAFF.

The chain links TRBV11-2 to TRBJ2-5; D perhaps matches TRBD1 (5 bases). The germline V and J ends were trimmed by 5 bases and 5 bases, with 18 bases remaining between them. Germline CDR1 reads SGHAT; CDR2 reads FQNNGV. This CDR3 has 15 amino acids. The CDR3 is CASSKGITSLETQYF. In nucleotides, the CDR3 is TGTGCCAGCAGCAAGGGGATTACCTCTCTGGAGACCCAGTACTTC.

The chain links TRBV18 to TRBJ1-2; 8 bases map to TRBD1. CDR3 length equals 14 residues. The ends lost 3 bases at V and 10 bases at J; junction bases unmatched: 10. CDR1 is KGHSH and CDR2 is LQKENI in the germline V gene. CDR3 nucleotides: TGTGCCAGCTCACCTCAGTTTACAGGGGGTGACTACACCTTC. Translated, it gives CASSPQFTGGDYTF. The full variable domain, rest sourced from reference TRBV18 and TRBJ1-2, is NAGVMQNPRHLVRRRGQEARLRCSPMKGHSHVYWYRQLPEEGLKFMVYLQKENIIDESGMPKERFSAEFPKEGPSILRIQQVVRGDSAAYFCASSPQFTGGDYTFGSGTRLTVV.

V gene TRBV18 combines with J gene TRBJ1-6; D not certain. This CDR3 is 13 amino acids long. Per germline, CDR1 KGHSH and CDR2 LQKENI. Trimming cost V 2 bases and J 8 bases, with 7 bases left between them. DNA for the CDR3: TGTGCCAGCTCACCAGGGCTTTATTCACCCCTCCACTTT. As protein: CASSPGLYSPLHF. Drawing the rest from reference TRBV18 and TRBJ1-6, the complete variable domain is NAGVMQNPRHLVRRRGQEARLRCSPMKGHSHVYWYRQLPEEGLKFMVYLQKENIIDESGMPKERFSAEFPKEGPSILRIQQVVRGDSAAYFCASSPGLYSPLHFGNGTRLTVT.

The chain is built from TRBV19 and TRBJ2-7; 12 positions match TRBD2. The CDR3 sequence is 16 residues long. The germline gives CDR1 LNHDA, CDR2 SQIVND (reference sequence). V lost 1 base to trimming and J lost 6 bases; unmatched junction nucleotides: 7. CDR3 in amino acids: CASSIGLAGGPGEQYF. The CDR3 DNA reads as TGTGCCAGTAGTATAGGGCTAGCGGGAGGGCCGGGCGAGCAGTACTTC.

The chain links TRBV27 to TRBJ2-1; 9 bases match TRBD2. Trimming took 5 bases from V and 9 from J; bases not matched to a gene: 14. CDR1 and CDR2 (germline): MNHEY, SMNVEV (reference sequence). The CDR3 sequence is 16 residues long. The CDR3 reads CASSRVGVAGVSEQFF. The CDR3 nucleotides read TGTGCCAGCAGTCGGGTGGGGGTAGCGGGAGTCAGTGAGCAGTTCTTC.

This clone has a single count. The chain joins TRBV6-5 to TRBJ1-3; D call uncertain. Germline V lookup: CDR1 MNHEY, CDR2 SVGAGI. The CDR3 sequence is 12 residues long. V lost 7 bases and J lost 0, with 4 bases in between. Here the CDR3 DNA reads TGTGCCAGCACTTCCTCTGGAAACACCATATATTTT. Translation: CASTSSGNTIYF.

The rearrangement links TRBV2 to TRBJ2-3, with 7 bases identical to TRBD1. Germline CDR1 and CDR2: SNHLY and FYNNEI. CDR3 size: 14 residues. The trim removed 8 bases at V and 1 base at J, leaving 6 bases unmatched. CDR3 sequence: CASPDRAGTDTQYF. The CDR3 nucleotides read TGTGCCAGCCCAGACAGGGCAGGCACAGATACGCAGTATTTT. Supplemented by reference TRBV2 and TRBJ2-3, the full variable domain reads EPEVTQTPSHQVTQMGQEVILRCVPISNHLYFYWYRQILGQKVEFLVSFYNNEISEKSEIFDDQFSVERPDGSNFTLKIRSTKLEDSAMYFCASPDRAGTDTQYFGPGTRLTVL.

The gene calls are TRBV9 and TRBJ1-3; D not certain. CDR3 length: 16 residues. Germline loops: CDR1 SGDLS, CDR2 YYNGEE. Trimming pared 4 bases from V and 2 bases from J, leaving 16 bases between. The CDR3 DNA sequence: TGTGCCAGCAGCCCGCTCCAGGCAGCTACTGGAAACACCATATATTTT. Translated, it gives CASSPLQAATGNTIYF.